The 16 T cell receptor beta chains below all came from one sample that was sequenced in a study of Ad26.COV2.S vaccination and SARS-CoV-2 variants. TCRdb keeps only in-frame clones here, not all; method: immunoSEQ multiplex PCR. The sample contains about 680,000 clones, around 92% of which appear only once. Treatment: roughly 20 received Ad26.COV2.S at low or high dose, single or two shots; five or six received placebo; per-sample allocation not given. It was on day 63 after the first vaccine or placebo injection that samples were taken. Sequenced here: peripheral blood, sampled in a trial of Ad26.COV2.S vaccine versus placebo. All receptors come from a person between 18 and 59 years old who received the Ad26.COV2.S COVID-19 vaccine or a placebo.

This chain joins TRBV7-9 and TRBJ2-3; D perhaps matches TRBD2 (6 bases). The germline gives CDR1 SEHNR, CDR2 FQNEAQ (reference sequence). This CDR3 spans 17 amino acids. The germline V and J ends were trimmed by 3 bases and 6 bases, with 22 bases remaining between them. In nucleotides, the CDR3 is TGTGCCAGCAGCTTTACTAGCCTAGCCCCTCGAGGGGATACGCAGTATTTT. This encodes CASSFTSLAPRGDTQYF. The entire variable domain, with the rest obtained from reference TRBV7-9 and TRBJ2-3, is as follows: DTGVSQNPRHKITKRGQNVTFRCDPISEHNRLYWYRQTLGQGPEFLTYFQNEAQLEKSRLLSDRFSAERPKGSFSTLEIQRTEQGDSAMYLCASSFTSLAPRGDTQYFGPGTRLTVL.

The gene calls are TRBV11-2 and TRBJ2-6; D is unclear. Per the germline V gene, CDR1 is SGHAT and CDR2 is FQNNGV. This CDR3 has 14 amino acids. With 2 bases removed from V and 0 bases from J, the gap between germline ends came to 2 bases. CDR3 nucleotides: TGTGCCAGCAGCTTAACCTCTGGGGCCAACGTCCTGACTTTC. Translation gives CASSLTSGANVLTF.

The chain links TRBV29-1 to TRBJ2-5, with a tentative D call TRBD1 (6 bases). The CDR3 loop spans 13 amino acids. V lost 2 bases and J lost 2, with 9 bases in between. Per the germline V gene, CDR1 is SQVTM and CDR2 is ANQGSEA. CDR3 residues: CSVETGQQETQYF. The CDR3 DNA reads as TGCAGCGTTGAAACTGGACAGCAAGAGACCCAGTACTTC.

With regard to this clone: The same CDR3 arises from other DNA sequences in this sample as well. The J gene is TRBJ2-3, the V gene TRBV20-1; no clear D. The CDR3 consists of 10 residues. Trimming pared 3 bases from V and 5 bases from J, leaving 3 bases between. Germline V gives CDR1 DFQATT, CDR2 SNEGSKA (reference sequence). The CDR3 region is CSARGDTQYF. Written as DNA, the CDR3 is TGCAGTGCTAGGGGAGATACGCAGTATTTT.

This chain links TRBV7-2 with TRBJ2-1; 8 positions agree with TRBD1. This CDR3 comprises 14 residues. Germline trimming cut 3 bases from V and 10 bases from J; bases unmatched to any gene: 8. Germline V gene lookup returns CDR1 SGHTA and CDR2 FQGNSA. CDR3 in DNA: TGTGCCAGCAGCTTTGGGACAGGCCTAATGGAGCAGTTCTTC. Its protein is CASSFGTGLMEQFF.

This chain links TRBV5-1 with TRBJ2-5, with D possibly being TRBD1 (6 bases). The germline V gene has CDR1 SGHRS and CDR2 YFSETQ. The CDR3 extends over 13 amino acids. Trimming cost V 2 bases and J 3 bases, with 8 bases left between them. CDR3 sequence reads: CASSLDRKETQYF. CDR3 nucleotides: TGCGCCAGCAGCTTAGACAGGAAAGAGACCCAGTACTTC. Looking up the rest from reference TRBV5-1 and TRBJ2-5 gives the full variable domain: KAGVTQTPRYLIKTRGQQVTLSCSPISGHRSVSWYQQTPGQGLQFLFEYFSETQRNKGNFPGRFSGRQFSNSRSEMNVSTLELGDSALYLCASSLDRKETQYFGPGTRLLVL.

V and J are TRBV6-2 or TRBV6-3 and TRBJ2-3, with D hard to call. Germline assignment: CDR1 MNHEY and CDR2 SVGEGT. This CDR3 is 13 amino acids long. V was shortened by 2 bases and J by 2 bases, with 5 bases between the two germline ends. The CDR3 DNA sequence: TGTGCCAGCAGTTACAAGGCCACAGATACGCAGTATTTT. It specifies CASSYKATDTQYF.

The CDR3 loop is CASSRRGLETQYF. In nucleotides, the CDR3 is TGTGCCAGCAGCCGGAGGGGGCTGGAGACCCAGTACTTC. The chain is built from TRBV12-3 or TRBV12-4 and TRBJ2-5; tentatively, D is TRBD1 (7 bases). Trimming took 6 bases from V and 5 from J, leaving 13 bases between them. The CDR3 is made up of 13 amino acids.

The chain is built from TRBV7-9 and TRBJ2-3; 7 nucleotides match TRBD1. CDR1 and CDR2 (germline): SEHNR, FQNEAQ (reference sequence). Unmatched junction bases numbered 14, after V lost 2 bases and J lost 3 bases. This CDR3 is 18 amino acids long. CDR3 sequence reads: CASSLSRGGRRTTDTQYF. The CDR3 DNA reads TGTGCCAGCAGCTTATCCCGAGGGGGCCGGAGAACAACAGATACGCAGTATTTT.

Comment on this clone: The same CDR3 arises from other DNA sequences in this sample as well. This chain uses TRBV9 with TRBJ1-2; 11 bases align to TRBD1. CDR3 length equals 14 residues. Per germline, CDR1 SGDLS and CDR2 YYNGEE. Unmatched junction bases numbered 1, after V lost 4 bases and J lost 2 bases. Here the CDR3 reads CASSRDRGNYGYTF. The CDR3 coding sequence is TGTGCCAGCAGCCGGGACAGGGGGAACTATGGCTACACCTTC.

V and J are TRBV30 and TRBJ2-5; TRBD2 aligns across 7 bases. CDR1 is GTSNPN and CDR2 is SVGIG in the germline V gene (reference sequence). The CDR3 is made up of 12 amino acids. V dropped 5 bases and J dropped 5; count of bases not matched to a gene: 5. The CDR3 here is CAWGGVVETQYF. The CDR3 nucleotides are TGTGCCTGGGGGGGGGTCGTGGAGACCCAGTACTTC.

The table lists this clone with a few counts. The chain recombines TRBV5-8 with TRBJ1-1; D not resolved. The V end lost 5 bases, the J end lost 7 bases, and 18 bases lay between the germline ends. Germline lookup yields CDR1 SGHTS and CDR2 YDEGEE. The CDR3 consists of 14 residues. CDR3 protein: CASSAGPSWGEAFF. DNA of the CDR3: TGTGCCAGCAGTGCTGGACCCTCGTGGGGTGAAGCTTTCTTT.

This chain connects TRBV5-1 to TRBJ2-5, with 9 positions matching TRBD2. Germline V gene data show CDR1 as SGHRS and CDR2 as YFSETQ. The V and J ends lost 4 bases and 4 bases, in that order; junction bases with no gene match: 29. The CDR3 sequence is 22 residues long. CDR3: CASSQNRGGPVSGRFVGETQYF. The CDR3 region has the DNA TGCGCCAGCAGCCAGAACCGGGGGGGCCCGGTCAGCGGGAGGTTCGTGGGAGAGACCCAGTACTTC.

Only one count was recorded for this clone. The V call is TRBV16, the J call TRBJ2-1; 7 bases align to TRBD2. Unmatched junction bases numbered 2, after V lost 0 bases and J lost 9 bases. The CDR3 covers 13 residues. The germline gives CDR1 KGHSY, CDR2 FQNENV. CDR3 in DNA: TGTGCCAGCAGCCAATCGGGCGGGGGTGAGCAGTTCTTC. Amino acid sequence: CASSQSGGGEQFF.

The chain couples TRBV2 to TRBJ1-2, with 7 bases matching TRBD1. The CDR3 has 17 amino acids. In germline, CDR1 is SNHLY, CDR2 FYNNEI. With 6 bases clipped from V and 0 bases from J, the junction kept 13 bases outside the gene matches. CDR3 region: CASRVRDSSYSNYGYTF. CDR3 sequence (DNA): TGTGCCAGCAGGGTCCGGGACAGCTCTTACTCTAACTATGGCTACACCTTC.

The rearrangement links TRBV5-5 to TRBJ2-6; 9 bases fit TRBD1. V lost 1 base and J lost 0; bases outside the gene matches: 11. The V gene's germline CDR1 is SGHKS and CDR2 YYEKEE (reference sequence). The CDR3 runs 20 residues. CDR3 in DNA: TGTGCCAGCAGCTTGATCCCCGGGACAGGGCCCGTCTCTGGGGCCAACGTCCTGACTTTC. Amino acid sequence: CASSLIPGTGPVSGANVLTF.